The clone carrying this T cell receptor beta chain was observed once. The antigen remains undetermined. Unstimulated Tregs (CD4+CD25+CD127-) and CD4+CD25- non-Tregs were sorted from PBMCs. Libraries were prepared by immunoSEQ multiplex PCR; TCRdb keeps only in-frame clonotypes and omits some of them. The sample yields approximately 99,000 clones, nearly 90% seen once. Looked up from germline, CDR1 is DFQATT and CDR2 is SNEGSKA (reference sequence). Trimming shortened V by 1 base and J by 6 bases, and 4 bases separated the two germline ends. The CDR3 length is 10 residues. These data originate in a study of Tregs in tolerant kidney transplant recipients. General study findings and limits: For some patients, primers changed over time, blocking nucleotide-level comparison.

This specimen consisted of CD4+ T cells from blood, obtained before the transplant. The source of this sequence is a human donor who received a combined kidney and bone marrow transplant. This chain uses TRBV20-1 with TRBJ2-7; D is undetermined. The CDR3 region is CSARASEQYF. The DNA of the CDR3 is TGCAGTGCTAGAGCGTCCGAGCAGTACTTC.